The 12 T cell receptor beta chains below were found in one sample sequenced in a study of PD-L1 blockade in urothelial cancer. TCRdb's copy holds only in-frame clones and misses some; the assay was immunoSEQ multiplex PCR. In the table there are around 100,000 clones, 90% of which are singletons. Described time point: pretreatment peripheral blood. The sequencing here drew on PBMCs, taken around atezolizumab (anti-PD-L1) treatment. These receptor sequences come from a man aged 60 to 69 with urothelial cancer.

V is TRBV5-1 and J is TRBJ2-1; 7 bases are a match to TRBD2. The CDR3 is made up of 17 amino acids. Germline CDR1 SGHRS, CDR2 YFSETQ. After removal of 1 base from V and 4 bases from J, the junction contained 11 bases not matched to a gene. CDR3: CASSLTTTREGYNEQFF. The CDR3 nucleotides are TGCGCCAGCAGCTTGACTACCACGAGGGAGGGGTACAATGAGCAGTTCTTC. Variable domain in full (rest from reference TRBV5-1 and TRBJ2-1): KAGVTQTPRYLIKTRGQQVTLSCSPISGHRSVSWYQQTPGQGLQFLFEYFSETQRNKGNFPGRFSGRQFSNSRSEMNVSTLELGDSALYLCASSLTTTREGYNEQFFGPGTRLTVL.

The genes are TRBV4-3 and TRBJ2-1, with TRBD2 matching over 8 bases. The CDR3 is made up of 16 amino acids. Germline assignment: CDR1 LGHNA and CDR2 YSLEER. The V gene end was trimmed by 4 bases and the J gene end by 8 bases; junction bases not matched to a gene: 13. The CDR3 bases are TGCGCCAGCAGCCGCGAACCTACGGGGGGGCGGGATGAGCAGTTCTTC. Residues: CASSREPTGGRDEQFF.

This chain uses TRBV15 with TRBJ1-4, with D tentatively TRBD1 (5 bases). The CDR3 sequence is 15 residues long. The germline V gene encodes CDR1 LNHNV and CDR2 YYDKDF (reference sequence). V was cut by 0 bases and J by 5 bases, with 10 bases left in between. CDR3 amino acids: CATSRDLGGNEKLFF. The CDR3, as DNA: TGTGCCACCAGCAGAGATCTGGGGGGGAATGAAAAACTGTTTTTT.

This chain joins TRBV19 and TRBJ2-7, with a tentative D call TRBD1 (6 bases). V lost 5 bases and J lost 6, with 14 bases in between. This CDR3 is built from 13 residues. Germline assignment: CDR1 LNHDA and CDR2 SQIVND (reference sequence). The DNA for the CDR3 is TGTGCCAGTAGTGGGGGCCGGGCTCGCGAGCAGTACTTC. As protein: CASSGGRAREQYF.

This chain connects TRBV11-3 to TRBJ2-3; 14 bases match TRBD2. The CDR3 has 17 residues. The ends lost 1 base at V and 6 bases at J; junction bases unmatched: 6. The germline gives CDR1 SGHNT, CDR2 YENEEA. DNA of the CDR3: TGTGCCAGCAGCTTAGGCGGACTAGCGGGGGGCTTGGATACGCAGTATTTT. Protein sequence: CASSLGGLAGGLDTQYF.

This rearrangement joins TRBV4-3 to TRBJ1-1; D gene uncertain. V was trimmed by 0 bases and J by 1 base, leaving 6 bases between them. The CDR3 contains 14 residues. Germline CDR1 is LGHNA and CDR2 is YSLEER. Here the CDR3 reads CASSQDPGNTEAFF. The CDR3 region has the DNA TGCGCCAGCAGCCAAGATCCGGGGAACACTGAAGCTTTCTTT.

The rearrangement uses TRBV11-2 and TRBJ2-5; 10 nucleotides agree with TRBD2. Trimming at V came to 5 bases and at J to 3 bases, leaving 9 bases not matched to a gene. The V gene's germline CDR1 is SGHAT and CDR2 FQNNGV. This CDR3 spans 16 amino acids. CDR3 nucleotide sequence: TGTGCCAGCAGCGGGCTTCTCGGACTAGCGGAAGAGACCCAGTACTTC. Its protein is CASSGLLGLAEETQYF. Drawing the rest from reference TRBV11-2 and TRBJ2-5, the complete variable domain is EAGVAQSPRYKIIEKRQSVAFWCNPISGHATLYWYQQILGQGPKLLIQFQNNGVVDDSQLPKDRFSAERLKGVDSTLKIQPAKLEDSAVYLCASSGLLGLAEETQYFGPGTRLLVL.

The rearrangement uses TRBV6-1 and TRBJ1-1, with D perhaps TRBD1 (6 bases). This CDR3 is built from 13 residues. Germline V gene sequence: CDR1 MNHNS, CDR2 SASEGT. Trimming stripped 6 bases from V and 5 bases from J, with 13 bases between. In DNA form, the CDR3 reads TGTGCCAGCAGCCTACTACAGGGAACTGAAGCTTTCTTT. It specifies CASSLLQGTEAFF.

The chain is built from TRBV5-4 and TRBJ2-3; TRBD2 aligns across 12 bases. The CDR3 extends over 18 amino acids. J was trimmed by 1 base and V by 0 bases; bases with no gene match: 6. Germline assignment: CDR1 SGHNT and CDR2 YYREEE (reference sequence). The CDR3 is CASSLGSSGGVGTDTQYF. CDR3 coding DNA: TGTGCCAGCAGCTTGGGTTCTAGCGGGGGGGTGGGCACAGATACGCAGTATTTT.

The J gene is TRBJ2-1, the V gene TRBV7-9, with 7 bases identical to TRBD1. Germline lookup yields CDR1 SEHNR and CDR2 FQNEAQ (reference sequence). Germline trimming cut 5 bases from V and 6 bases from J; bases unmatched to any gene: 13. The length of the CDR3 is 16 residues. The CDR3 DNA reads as TGTGCCAGCAGCGGCCAACAGGGGACGGGTGGCAATGAGCAGTTCTTC. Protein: CASSGQQGTGGNEQFF.

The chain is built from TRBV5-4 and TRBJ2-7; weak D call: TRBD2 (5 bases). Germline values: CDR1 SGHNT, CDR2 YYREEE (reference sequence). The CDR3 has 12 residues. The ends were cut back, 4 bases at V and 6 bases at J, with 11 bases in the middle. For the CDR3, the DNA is TGTGCCAGCAGCCCGGACTCGAGCGAGCAGTACTTC. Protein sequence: CASSPDSSEQYF.

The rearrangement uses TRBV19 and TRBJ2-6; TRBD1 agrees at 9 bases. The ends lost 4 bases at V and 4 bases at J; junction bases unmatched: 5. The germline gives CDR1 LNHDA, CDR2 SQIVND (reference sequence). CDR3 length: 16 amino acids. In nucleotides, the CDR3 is TGTGCCAGTAGTACACAGGGGGCACCCGGGGCCAACGTCCTGACTTTC. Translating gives CASSTQGAPGANVLTF.